Below are 14 T cell receptor beta chains sequenced from a single sample in a study of T-cell memory formation after mild COVID-19. TCRdb reprocessed the 5' RACE reads with MiXCR, giving one entry per CDR3 protein. The table has 500,000 to 650,000 distinct CDR3 sequences, less than 25% seen once. The source material was PBMCs or a T cell subset sorted from them (not recorded which). These receptors were collected from an adult woman who had mild COVID-19 (a few samples of this study predate the infection). Cell type and time point are not known.

This clonotype was seen ten or more times. V gene TRBV12-3 or TRBV12-4 combines with J gene TRBJ2-1; 8 nucleotides agree with TRBD1. The CDR3 has 15 amino acids. The ends lost 9 bases at V and 1 base at J; junction bases unmatched: 8. Here the CDR3 DNA reads TGTGCCAGTAGCCCTACAGGGGGTTCCTACAATGAGCAGTTCTTC. As protein: CASSPTGGSYNEQFF.

The chain has TRBV3-1 and TRBJ1-2; D gene ambiguous. The CDR3 covers 11 residues. V lost 5 bases to trimming and J lost 4 bases, with 5 bases between them. Germline V lookup: CDR1 LGHDT, CDR2 YNNKEL (reference sequence). The CDR3 sequence is CASSTAYGYTF. For the CDR3, the DNA is TGTGCCAGCAGCACTGCCTATGGCTACACCTTC.

The V call is TRBV29-1, the J call TRBJ2-5; tentatively, D is TRBD1 (6 bases). Trimming cost V 1 base and J 7 bases, with 13 bases left between them. The CDR3 sequence is 13 residues long. Looked up from germline, CDR1 is SQVTM and CDR2 is ANQGSEA. The CDR3: CSVEVVGGRTQYF. CDR3 coding DNA: TGCAGCGTTGAAGTAGTAGGGGGTCGGACCCAGTACTTC.

V and J are TRBV5-1 and TRBJ2-1; 12 nucleotides line up with TRBD2. Unmatched junction bases numbered 7, after V lost 3 bases and J lost 9 bases. The CDR3 totals 15 residues. CDR1 and CDR2 (germline): SGHRS, YFSETQ. CDR3 coding DNA: TGCGCCAGCAGCTCCCTAGCGGGGGGGCCAGGTGAGCAGTTCTTC. Amino acids: CASSSLAGGPGEQFF.

In its sample, this clonotype was seen a few times. V and J are TRBV11-3 and TRBJ1-4; D unclear. The CDR3 extends over 14 amino acids. V was cut by 6 bases and J by 3 bases, with 11 bases left in between. Germline V gene lookup returns CDR1 SGHNT and CDR2 YENEEA. CDR3 in DNA: TGTGCCAGCAGTAAGGGCGGGTCTAATGAAAAACTGTTTTTT. Protein sequence: CASSKGGSNEKLFF.

The chain couples TRBV12-3 or TRBV12-4 to TRBJ2-3; either TRBD1 or TRBD2 may fit D (5 bases each). This CDR3 spans 14 amino acids. The V end lost 9 bases, the J end lost 2 bases, and 15 bases lay between the germline ends. The CDR3 sequence is CASTPGRYTDTQYF. In DNA form, the CDR3 reads TGTGCCAGTACACCGGGACGGTACACAGATACGCAGTATTTT.

The V and J genes are TRBV2 and TRBJ2-7; D perhaps matches TRBD2 (6 bases). The germline V gene encodes CDR1 SNHLY and CDR2 FYNNEI. Trimming removed 0 bases from V and 4 bases from J, with 13 bases in between. CDR3 length: 15 amino acids. The CDR3 loop is CASSEAPGAGYEQYF. DNA for the CDR3: TGTGCCAGCAGTGAAGCACCCGGGGCGGGGTACGAGCAGTACTTC. Full variable domain (remainder filled in from reference TRBV2 and TRBJ2-7): EPEVTQTPSHQVTQMGQEVILRCVPISNHLYFYWYRQILGQKVEFLVSFYNNEISEKSEIFDDQFSVERPDGSNFTLKIRSTKLEDSAMYFCASSEAPGAGYEQYFGPGTRLTVT.

The rearrangement joins TRBV4-1 to TRBJ2-1; no firm D call. CDR1 and CDR2 (germline): MGHRA, YSYEKL. CDR3 length: 14 amino acids. V dropped 0 bases and J dropped 8 bases, with 11 bases sitting between them. The DNA of the CDR3 is TGCGCCAGCAGCCAAGACCCACGTGGTGATGAGCAGTTCTTC. Amino acids: CASSQDPRGDEQFF.

The chain is built from TRBV7-9 and TRBJ1-2; 7 positions agree with TRBD1. This CDR3 spans 18 amino acids. Per germline, CDR1 SEHNR and CDR2 FQNEAQ (reference sequence). The J segment lost 6 bases and the V segment lost 5 bases, leaving 21 bases of the junction unmatched. The CDR3 sequence is CASSTPVEGAPNGNGYTF. DNA for the CDR3: TGTGCCAGCAGCACCCCCGTAGAGGGGGCACCTAATGGGAATGGCTACACCTTC.

The chain links TRBV2 to TRBJ2-3; 7 nucleotides match TRBD2. Trimming took 7 bases from V and 3 from J; bases not matched to a gene: 7. This CDR3 is 14 amino acids long. Germline CDR1 SNHLY, CDR2 FYNNEI. In DNA form, the CDR3 reads TGTGCCAGCACGCCGGGACTAACTACAGATACGCAGTATTTT. It encodes CASTPGLTTDTQYF.

This clonotype was picked up a small number of times. The chain uses TRBV12-3 or TRBV12-4 and TRBJ2-1; TRBD1 might be the D (6 bases). CDR3 size: 16 residues. Trimming pared 5 bases from V and 5 bases from J, leaving 19 bases between. CDR3 region: CASSPTQQGRHNEQFF. The CDR3 coding sequence is TGTGCCAGCAGTCCGACTCAACAGGGTCGGCACAATGAGCAGTTCTTC.

This clonotype has only a few counts. The gene calls are TRBV5-1 and TRBJ2-7, with 8 bases aligning to TRBD2. This CDR3 is 14 amino acids long. The trim removed 1 base at V and 3 bases at J, leaving 3 bases unmatched. CDR1 and CDR2 from the germline V gene are SGHRS and YFSETQ. The DNA for the CDR3 is TGCGCCAGCAGCTTGACTAGCGGAGACTACGAGCAGTACTTC. Amino acids: CASSLTSGDYEQYF.

This clonotype occurred a few times. The chain combines TRBV19 with TRBJ2-1, with D unresolved. The CDR3 is made up of 15 amino acids. Germline V CDR1 and CDR2: LNHDA, SQIVND (reference sequence). Trimming shortened V by 6 bases and J by 0 bases, and 12 bases separated the two germline ends. CDR3 in amino acids: CASSAQPASYNEQFF. For the CDR3, the DNA is TGTGCCAGTAGCGCACAACCGGCCTCCTACAATGAGCAGTTCTTC.

This clonotype has just a few counts. This chain links TRBV30 with TRBJ1-1; D perhaps matches TRBD1 (5 bases). The CDR3 is 11 amino acids. The V gene's germline CDR1 is GTSNPN and CDR2 SVGIG (reference sequence). With 8 bases removed from V and 1 base from J, the gap between germline ends came to 8 bases. As DNA, the CDR3 is TGTGCCCTGGGGCAGAACACTGAAGCTTTCTTT. Protein: CALGQNTEAFF.